This T cell receptor beta chain originates from a study of OX40 agonist ivuxolimab in advanced cancers. For the study at large: Under the entry rules, prior anti-PD-1, anti-PD-L1 or anti-CTLA-4 therapy was allowed, and about 40% had some. Two cutaneous melanoma patients and one hepatocellular carcinoma patient, three in all, had partial responses. Findings and caveats of the study: Antigen specificity of clonally expanded peripheral T cells was not established.

Profiling relied on immunoSEQ multiplex PCR, and the TCRdb table lists in-frame clones only, not all of them. The sample contains fewer than 40,000 clones, approximately 89% of which appear only once. The CDR3 length is 19 residues. The V and J ends lost 3 bases and 2 bases, in that order; junction bases with no gene match: 10. CDR1 is SEHNR and CDR2 is FQNEAQ in the germline V gene (reference sequence). Details on this clone: Its target is unknown.

The source of this sequence is an adult with an advanced solid tumor such as melanoma, head and neck, liver or kidney cancer. Here the sequenced sample was CD4+ or CD8+ T cells sorted from blood, taken in a trial of the OX40 agonist ivuxolimab. The V gene is TRBV7-9, the J gene TRBJ2-2; 12 bases are shared with TRBD2. In DNA, the CDR3 is TGTGCCAGCAGCTTCCCTCTCCTAGCGGGAGGGCCAAACACCGGGGAGCTGTTTTTT. Protein product: CASSFPLLAGGPNTGELFF.